This note documents a single T cell receptor beta chain sequence. The antigen is not known. The V end lost 5 bases, the J end lost 4 bases, and 14 bases lay between the germline ends. This CDR3 region has 14 residues. Germline values: CDR1 SEHNR, CDR2 FQNEAQ (reference sequence). One heparinised draw of blood, averaging around 100 mL, came from each donor. The isolated RNA, all of it, was reverse transcribed, so expressed TCRB transcripts were what got sequenced. The protocol was immunoSEQ multiplex PCR, while the TCRdb copy is restricted to in-frame clones and leaves out a portion. Here the sample spans 150,000 or so clones, 9% to 10% being singletons. The record originates from a study of beta chain features in type 1 diabetes. Whole-study results and caveats: PCR might favor shorter templates, but any such skew would affect patients and controls equally. Diminished insertions and augmented deletions at VDJ junctions characterized type 1 diabetes patients. Healthy donors had naive, central memory and Treg TCRB repertoires that appeared less similar than those seen among patients.

The sequenced sample consisted of central memory CD4+ T cells from blood. This TCR came from a woman in her 40s in good health. This chain connects TRBV7-9 to TRBJ1-2; maybe TRBD1 (5 bases). In DNA, the CDR3 is TGTGCCAGCAGCCCGGGTGGGACTGGCTATGGCTACACCTTC. Translating it yields CASSPGGTGYGYTF.